One TCR beta chain is described in this entry. Its matching antigen is unknown. The germline CDR1 and CDR2 sequences are SGHKS and YYEKEE (reference sequence). The CDR3 is 14 amino acids. J lost 2 bases, V lost 2 bases, and 4 bases had no gene match. The sample comes from a study of shared clonotypes between healthy human individuals. For each subset, genomic DNA was distributed in equal portions over several immunoSEQ plates. Libraries were prepared by immunoSEQ multiplex PCR; TCRdb keeps only in-frame clonotypes and omits some of them. The sample shows a few hundred thousand clones, less than 75% of them seen only once. General study points: Donor clonotype sharing was expected to depend on sequencing depth. Genetic and exposure-history diversity was limited by the few donors.

Partitioning of CD4+ cells yielded a CD45RA+ naive subset and a CD45RA-negative memory subset. Sequencing was carried out using memory CD4+ T cells sorted from blood. Indicated subset: CD45RA-negative fraction. The chain links TRBV5-5 to TRBJ2-7, with TRBD1 matching over 7 bases. The source is a man aged 30-40 years in good health. The CDR3 DNA reads TGTGCCAGCAGCTTACAGGGGCATACCTACGAGCAGTACTTC. Translated: CASSLQGHTYEQYF.